This record looks at one T cell receptor (beta chain) sequence and its context. These data are taken from a study of blood T cell repertoires in COVID-19. Overall study: Acute and convalescent COVID-19 specimens originated in the United States, Italy and Spain. Nucleic acid was either cDNA or gDNA, and it came from T cells, B-cell-depleted T cells, or PBMCs.

This CDR3 has 13 residues. Trimming removed 4 bases at V and 3 bases at J, with 11 bases between. Germline assignment: CDR1 GTSNPN and CDR2 SVGIG (reference sequence). Per the authors' pipeline: How many nucleated cells were present was estimated from reference gene primer amplification. Assay: immunoSEQ multiplex PCR; the TCRdb copy retains only in-frame clones and omits some. V and J calls plus clone size are reproduced from that table; the DNA served to infer D and trimming. The data contain 100,000 to 150,000 clones, more than 70% of them singletons. J is TRBJ2-3 and V is TRBV30; TRBD1 is a possible D gene (5 bases). The clonotype was recovered from a human donor in a cohort sampled during active COVID-19. The sample consisted of peripheral blood. This chain's CDR3 is CAWKGPATDTQYF. The CDR3 nucleotides are TGTGCCTGGAAGGGGCCAGCTACAGATACGCAGTATTTT. The whole variable domain, filled in from reference TRBV30 and TRBJ2-3, reads SQTIHQWPATLVQPVGSPLSLECTVEGTSNPNLYWYRQAAGRGLQLLFYSVGIGQISSEVPQNLSASRPQDRQFILSSKKLLLSDSGFYLCAWKGPATDTQYFGPGTRLTVL.